A single sample gave rise to the 21 T cell receptor beta chains below, sequenced in a study of control samples from healthy donors and cancer patients. TCRdb keeps only in-frame clones here, not all; method: immunoSEQ multiplex PCR. This sample has about 86,000 clones; 85% to 95% occur once, and the top ten carry 1.5%. The sequencing input was blood. These receptor sequences come from a woman in her twenties or thirties in good health.

The chain uses TRBV5-6 and TRBJ2-2; D is possibly TRBD1 (6 bases). V was pared by 0 bases and J by 4 bases, with 16 bases between. CDR1 and CDR2 from the germline V gene are SGHDT and YYEEEE. The CDR3 runs 17 residues. The DNA of the CDR3 is TGTGCCAGCAGCTTGGGACTTGGGGGCAGTCGCACCGGGGAGCTGTTTTTT. This gives the protein CASSLGLGGSRTGELFF.

The rearrangement uses TRBV30 and TRBJ1-4; D unresolved. From germline, CDR1 is GTSNPN and CDR2 SVGIG (reference sequence). This CDR3 has 16 amino acids. Between the trimmed V and J ends, which lost 2 bases and 8 bases, there was a span of 21 bases. The DNA of the CDR3 is TGTGCCTGGAGTTACTACTCCGGGCCACGGGGAGAAAAACTGTTTTTT. Its protein product is CAWSYYSGPRGEKLFF.

This clone was detected only once. The rearrangement uses TRBV15 and TRBJ2-2; 7 nucleotides line up with TRBD1. This CDR3 region has 16 residues. Germline trimming cut 4 bases from V and 4 bases from J; bases unmatched to any gene: 9. In germline, CDR1 is LNHNV, CDR2 YYDKDF (reference sequence). In DNA form, the CDR3 reads TGTGCCACCAGCATTAACAGGGGTTCGGTCACCGGGGAGCTGTTTTTT. It yields the protein CATSINRGSVTGELFF.

This clone occurred a few times. J is TRBJ2-3 and V is TRBV25-1; D not resolved. Looked up from germline, CDR1 is MGHDK and CDR2 is SYGVNS. Trimming took off 0 bases at V and 2 bases at J, with 6 bases between the two ends. The CDR3 is made up of 14 amino acids. DNA of the CDR3: TGTGCCAGCAGTGAATATAGTCTCACAGATACGCAGTATTTT. This translates into CASSEYSLTDTQYF.

The chain combines TRBV15 with TRBJ2-6, with 12 bases lining up with TRBD1. The CDR3 has 19 residues. Germline V lookup: CDR1 LNHNV, CDR2 YYDKDF (reference sequence). The J segment lost 0 bases and the V segment lost 4 bases, leaving 7 bases of the junction unmatched. As DNA, the CDR3 is TGTGCCACCAGCACTCGGGACAGGGGGCCCCTCTCTGGGGCCAACGTCCTGACTTTC. This encodes CATSTRDRGPLSGANVLTF.

The chain recombines TRBV5-1 with TRBJ1-1; no clear D gene. V was pared by 5 bases and J by 1 base, with 12 bases between. The CDR3 totals 14 residues. Germline loops: CDR1 SGHRS, CDR2 YFSETQ. This CDR3 reads CASSLELPNTEAFF. The CDR3 DNA sequence: TGCGCCAGCAGTTTAGAACTCCCGAACACTGAAGCTTTCTTT.

This chain links TRBV7-3 with TRBJ1-4; D is unresolved. The CDR3 totals 12 residues. The germline V gene encodes CDR1 SGHTA and CDR2 FQGTGA. Trimming removed 3 bases from V and 8 bases from J, with 7 bases in between. This CDR3 is CASSFLREKLFF. In DNA form, the CDR3 reads TGTGCCAGCAGCTTCCTCAGGGAAAAACTGTTTTTT.

The chain is built from TRBV2 and TRBJ2-7; 8 bases match TRBD1. Unmatched junction bases numbered 6, after V lost 2 bases and J lost 3 bases. Germline CDR1 is SNHLY and CDR2 is FYNNEI. CDR3 length equals 15 residues. The CDR3 is CASSEQRTGYYEQYF. The CDR3 region has the DNA TGTGCCAGCAGTGAACAAAGGACAGGGTACTACGAGCAGTACTTC.

The J gene is TRBJ2-5, the V gene TRBV6-2 or TRBV6-3; 9 nucleotides line up with TRBD1. The trim removed 0 bases at V and 3 bases at J, leaving 17 bases unmatched. CDR1 is MNHEY and CDR2 is SVGEGT in the germline V gene. CDR3 size: 20 residues. The CDR3 reads CASSYSIVELPGQGEETQYF. The DNA of the CDR3 is TGTGCCAGCAGTTACTCGATAGTAGAATTACCGGGACAGGGAGAAGAGACCCAGTACTTC.

V gene TRBV19 combines with J gene TRBJ2-7; D not resolved. The V end lost 1 base, the J end lost 6 bases, and 16 bases lay between the germline ends. CDR3 size: 15 residues. In germline, CDR1 is LNHDA, CDR2 SQIVND (reference sequence). The CDR3 spells CASSIVGGKMSEQYF. The CDR3 DNA is TGTGCCAGTAGTATAGTGGGTGGAAAGATGTCCGAGCAGTACTTC.

The chain combines TRBV10-2 with TRBJ2-2; 10 bases line up with TRBD1. The CDR3 covers 15 residues. V gave up 6 bases and J gave up 3 bases; unmatched junction bases: 4. Germline V lookup: CDR1 WSHSY, CDR2 SAAADI. The CDR3 spells CASSGTGADTGELFF. The DNA of the CDR3 is TGCGCCAGCAGCGGGACAGGGGCGGACACCGGGGAGCTGTTTTTT.

V gene TRBV4-1 combines with J gene TRBJ1-3; D is unresolved. The V and J ends lost 3 bases and 0 bases respectively, with 6 bases between them. Germline-derived CDR1 and CDR2 are MGHRA and YSYEKL. The CDR3 is 14 residues long. CDR3 in DNA: TGCGCCAGCAGCCAGAGGACCTCTGGAAACACCATATATTTT. Its protein is CASSQRTSGNTIYF.

The chain carries TRBV18 and TRBJ1-1; the D gene is possibly TRBD1 (6 bases). The V and J ends lost 2 bases and 1 base respectively, with 11 bases between them. Germline V gives CDR1 KGHSH, CDR2 LQKENI. The CDR3 has 15 amino acids. The CDR3 loop reads CASSPGDTWNTEAFF. DNA for the CDR3: TGTGCCAGCTCACCAGGGGACACTTGGAACACTGAAGCTTTCTTT.

The V gene is TRBV12-3 or TRBV12-4, the J gene TRBJ1-5; D remains unclear. The CDR3 extends over 13 amino acids. Trimming removed 4 bases at V and 3 bases at J, with 7 bases between. CDR3 in DNA: TGTGCCAGCAGTTGGGCCAACAATCAGCCCCAGCATTTT. This encodes CASSWANNQPQHF.

The genes are TRBV5-1 and TRBJ1-6; no definite D call. Germline V gene data show CDR1 as SGHRS and CDR2 as YFSETQ. The ends were cut back, 1 base at V and 6 bases at J, with 8 bases in the middle. The CDR3 extends over 14 amino acids. The CDR3 is CASSLNRANSPLHF. DNA for the CDR3: TGCGCCAGCAGCTTGAACAGAGCTAATTCACCCCTCCACTTT.

The rearrangement uses TRBV6-5 and TRBJ1-4; TRBD1 might be the D (6 bases). Germline V gene sequence: CDR1 MNHEY, CDR2 SVGAGI. The germline V and J ends were trimmed by 6 bases and 4 bases, with 15 bases remaining between them. The CDR3 sequence is 15 residues long. The CDR3 is CASRNGQSFNEKLFF. The CDR3 DNA reads TGTGCCAGCAGGAATGGACAGTCATTTAATGAAAAACTGTTTTTT.

This chain uses TRBV9 with TRBJ2-7, with 8 positions matching TRBD2. Per the germline V gene, CDR1 is SGDLS and CDR2 is YYNGEE. The length of the CDR3 is 14 residues. V shed 4 bases and J 4 bases; nucleotides not matched to a gene: 7. CDR3 DNA sequence: TGTGCCAGCAGCCCCGGGACTAGTTTATACGAGCAGTACTTC. The encoded protein is CASSPGTSLYEQYF.

The chain carries TRBV27 and TRBJ1-5; D is ambiguous. Per germline, CDR1 MNHEY and CDR2 SMNVEV (reference sequence). Trimming took off 6 bases at V and 0 bases at J, with 12 bases between the two ends. CDR3 size: 15 residues. DNA for the CDR3: TGTGCCAGCAGAATCCAGAGAGATAGCAATCAGCCCCAGCATTTT. This sequence encodes CASRIQRDSNQPQHF.

The chain couples TRBV11-3 to TRBJ1-2; possible D gene TRBD1, 5 bases. Trimming left V 5 bases short and J 7 bases short, with 11 bases between. CDR3 size: 12 residues. CDR1 is SGHNT, CDR2 YENEEA, per germline. The CDR3 is CASSVQGFGYTF. Here the CDR3 DNA reads TGTGCCAGCAGCGTCCAGGGTTTTGGCTACACCTTC.

The chain uses TRBV5-1 and TRBJ1-1; D ambiguous. V lost 6 bases and J lost 0, with 18 bases in between. The germline V gene encodes CDR1 SGHRS and CDR2 YFSETQ. The CDR3 is 16 residues long. The CDR3 DNA sequence: TGCGCCAGCACCCTCGTTCCGGAGAAACTGAACACTGAAGCTTTCTTT. This gives the protein CASTLVPEKLNTEAFF.

The CDR3 is CASSPILFGAYNEQFF. The CDR3 DNA is TGTGCCAGTTCCCCGATACTTTTCGGGGCTTACAATGAGCAGTTCTTC. The chain employs TRBV19 and TRBJ2-1, with D perhaps assigned TRBD1 or TRBD2 (5 bases each). Trimming took off 8 bases at V and 4 bases at J, with 21 bases between the two ends. The CDR3 consists of 16 residues. Looked up from germline, CDR1 is LNHDA and CDR2 is SQIVND (reference sequence).